A selection of T cell receptor beta chains follows, all from one sample in a study of blood T cell repertoires in COVID-19. Generated by immunoSEQ multiplex PCR, the TCRdb table keeps only in-frame clones and is missing some. The sample has about 130,000 clones; under 85% are singletons. The source material was peripheral blood. These receptors were obtained from a man aged 55 to 70 with acute or convalescent COVID-19. The CDR3 runs from the conserved cysteine through the conserved F or W. The D gene is left open where the match is weak. Rows may omit the clone size; those that give it use once, few, many or a size class.

cdr3_nt cdr3_aa d_call j_call v_call cdr3_length clone_size
TGTGCCAGCATCGGGGGAGGGGGTTACAATGAGCAGTTCTTC CASIGGGGYNEQFF - TRBJ2-1 TRBV11-1 14 -
TGTGCCAGCAGCCCAGGAGTAGGACAGGGACAAGAGACCCAGTACTTC CASSPGVGQGQETQYF TRBD1 TRBJ2-5 TRBV9 16 -
TGTGCCAGCAGCGCGACTAGCGGGAGTGGAAATGAGCAGTTCTTC CASSATSGSGNEQFF TRBD2 TRBJ2-1 TRBV7-7 15 few
TGTGCCAGCATCGCCTTCTTGGCGGGATCCACAGATACGCAGTATTTT CASIAFLAGSTDTQYF - TRBJ2-3 TRBV5-5 16 -
TGTGCCAGCAGTAAACCGGGACAGGGATTGGGCATTCAGTACTTC CASSKPGQGLGIQYF TRBD1 TRBJ2-4 TRBV28 15 -
TGTGCCAGCAGTCGACAGGGCACCGGGGAGCTGTTTTTT CASSRQGTGELFF TRBD1 TRBJ2-2 TRBV28 13 few
TGTGCCACCAGCAGTCCTCCCACAGGGGGGAATTCACCCCTCCACTTT CATSSPPTGGNSPLHF TRBD1 TRBJ1-6 TRBV15 16 -
TGTGCCAGCAGTCTTCAGGGGGCTCGGGGCTACACCTTC CASSLQGARGYTF TRBD1 TRBJ1-2 TRBV5-4 13 -
TGTGCCTCAGTAAAGGAGGACAGAGGACTAGCGGGAGTTAAGGAGACCCAGTACTTC CASVKEDRGLAGVKETQYF TRBD2 TRBJ2-5 TRBV19 19 -
TGCGCCAGCAGCTTGGTCAAAATTGCAGGGGTCACAGATACGCAGTATTTT CASSLVKIAGVTDTQYF - TRBJ2-3 TRBV5-1 17 -
TGTGCCAGCTCTCCAGGGACAGGGGGTCCCTACGAGCAGTACTTC CASSPGTGGPYEQYF TRBD1 TRBJ2-7 TRBV18 15 -
TGTGCCAGCAGCAGGAGCGGGGGCCCCTACGAGCAGTACTTC CASSRSGGPYEQYF TRBD2 TRBJ2-7 TRBV14 14 once
TGTGCCAGCAGTCAACCGGGACAGAGTAATCAGCCCCAGCATTTT CASSQPGQSNQPQHF TRBD1 TRBJ1-5 TRBV6-5 15 -
TGTGCCAGCTCACCCGGTTCCACGGTCACTGAAGCTTTCTTT CASSPGSTVTEAFF - TRBJ1-1 TRBV18 14 -
TGTGCCATCAGTGACAGAGGGGGACTAGCGGGAGCCCCCACAGATACGCAGTATTTT CAISDRGGLAGAPTDTQYF TRBD2 TRBJ2-3 TRBV10-3 19 -
TGTGCCACCAGACAGGGGGCTGGGAATGAGCAGTTCTTC CATRQGAGNEQFF TRBD1 TRBJ2-1 TRBV6-5 13 -
TGTGCCAGCAGCTCCAGACCGGCTAGTCAGCCCCAGCATTTT CASSSRPASQPQHF - TRBJ1-5 TRBV7-8 14 -
TGTGCCAGCAGCCAAGAGATCAGGGGAGAAGCTTTCTTT CASSQEIRGEAFF - TRBJ1-1 TRBV3-1/TRBV3-2 13 few
TGTGCCAGCAGCTTGGCTCAGGGCCCCTTTACTGAAGCTTTCTTT CASSLAQGPFTEAFF - TRBJ1-1 TRBV5-8 15 -
TGTGCCAGCAGTTACTCGGGCCCGACCCCCTACGAGCAGTACTTC CASSYSGPTPYEQYF - TRBJ2-7 TRBV6-6 15 -
TGTGCCAGCAGTCCGATGGCGGGGGGCCATAGGTTGGCTTTCTTT CASSPMAGGHRLAFF - TRBJ1-1 TRBV28 15 -
TGTGCCAGCAGCTTAGGGAGCGGCCAAGAGACCCAGTACTTC CASSLGSGQETQYF - TRBJ2-5 TRBV7-2 14 -
TGTGCCAGCGGTGATTTGGGGGGGAAACTGTTTTTT CASGDLGGKLFF - TRBJ1-4 TRBV2 12 -
TGTGCCAGCAGTTCAACGACAGCGACCTACGAGCAGTACTTC CASSSTTATYEQYF - TRBJ2-7 TRBV28 14 -
TGTGCCAGCAGATCAGGACAGTTTATGAACACTGAAGCTTTCTTT CASRSGQFMNTEAFF - TRBJ1-1 TRBV5-8 15 -
TGTGCCAGCAGTGAGGTTACAGGGTCTCCCTATGGCTACACCTTC CASSEVTGSPYGYTF - TRBJ1-2 TRBV2 15 -